These T cell receptor beta chains were read from a single sample in a study of cytomegalovirus exposure and HLA in healthy donors. Sequencing was performed with immunoSEQ multiplex PCR; in TCRdb, only in-frame clones are kept and a portion is missing. The profile covers some 150,000 clones, with about 72% appearing a single time and approximately 1.5% taken by the ten largest. The sample was PBMCs. The source of these receptors is a male donor in good health and CMV-seronegative. CDR3s include the opening cysteine and the closing phenylalanine or tryptophan. The order of the fields is CDR3 protein, CDR3 length, J gene, V gene, clone size. Clone sizes are given selectively: once, few, many, or a class where the clone is expanded.

CASTTMTGNYGYTF,14,TRBJ1-2,TRBV7-2,-
CASSFGGNYEQYF,13,TRBJ2-7,TRBV28,-
CASTQSGGLGGELFF,15,TRBJ2-2,TRBV4-2,-
CASSKDRQGRCSFF,14,TRBJ1-1,TRBV21-1,-
CASSLGEREGYGYTF,15,TRBJ1-2,TRBV4-2,-
CASSGGDYGYTF,12,TRBJ1-2,TRBV6-1,-
CASSQGGGTDTQYF,14,TRBJ2-3,TRBV4-3,once
CASGLAGAYEQYF,13,TRBJ2-7,TRBV2,-
CASSVQGAYTGELFF,15,TRBJ2-2,TRBV19,-
CASSVATRESGQPQHF,16,TRBJ1-5,TRBV9,-
CASSITSGRRDEQFF,15,TRBJ2-1,TRBV19,-
CASSQTGTSYEQYF,14,TRBJ2-7,TRBV19,-
CASSLDLAGVIPDTQYF,17,TRBJ2-3,TRBV5-1,few
CASSSGTYNEQFF,13,TRBJ2-1,TRBV11-2,-